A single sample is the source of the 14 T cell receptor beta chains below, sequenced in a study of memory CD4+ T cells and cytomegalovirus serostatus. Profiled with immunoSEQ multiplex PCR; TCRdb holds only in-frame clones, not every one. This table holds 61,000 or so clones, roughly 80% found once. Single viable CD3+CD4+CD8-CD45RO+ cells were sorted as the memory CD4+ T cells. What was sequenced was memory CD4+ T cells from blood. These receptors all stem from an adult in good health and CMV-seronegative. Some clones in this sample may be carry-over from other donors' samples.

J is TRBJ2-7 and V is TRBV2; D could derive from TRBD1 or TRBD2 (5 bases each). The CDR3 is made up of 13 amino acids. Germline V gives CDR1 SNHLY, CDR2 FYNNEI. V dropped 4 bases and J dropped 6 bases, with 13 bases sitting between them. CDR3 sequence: CASSVRDRGEQYF. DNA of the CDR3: TGTGCCAGCAGTGTTCGGGACCGTGGCGAGCAGTACTTC.

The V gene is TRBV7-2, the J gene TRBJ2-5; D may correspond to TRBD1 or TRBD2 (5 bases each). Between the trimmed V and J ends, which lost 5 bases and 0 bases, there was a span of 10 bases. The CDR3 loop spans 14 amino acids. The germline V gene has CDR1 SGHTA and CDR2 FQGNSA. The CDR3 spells CASSGGGYQETQYF. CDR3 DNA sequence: TGTGCCAGCAGCGGGGGTGGCTACCAAGAGACCCAGTACTTC.

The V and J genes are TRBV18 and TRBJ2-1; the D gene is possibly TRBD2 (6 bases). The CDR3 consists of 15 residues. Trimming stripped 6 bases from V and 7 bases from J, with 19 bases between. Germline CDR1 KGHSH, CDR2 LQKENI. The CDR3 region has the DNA TGTGCCAGCTCTCGCCTGACTAGGGGTGTGAATGAGCAGTTCTTC. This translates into CASSRLTRGVNEQFF.

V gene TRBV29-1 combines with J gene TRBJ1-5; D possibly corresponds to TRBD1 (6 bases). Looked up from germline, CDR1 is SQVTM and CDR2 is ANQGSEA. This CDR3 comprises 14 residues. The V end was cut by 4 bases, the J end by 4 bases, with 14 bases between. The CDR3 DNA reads TGCAGCGTTGGCCCGGGGGGCGCGAATCAGCCCCAGCATTTT. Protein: CSVGPGGANQPQHF. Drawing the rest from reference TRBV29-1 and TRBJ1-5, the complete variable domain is SAVISQKPSRDICQRGTSLTIQCQVDSQVTMMFWYRQQPGQSLTLIATANQGSEATYESGFVIDKFPISRPNLTFSTLTVSNMSPEDSSIYLCSVGPGGANQPQHFGDGTRLSIL.

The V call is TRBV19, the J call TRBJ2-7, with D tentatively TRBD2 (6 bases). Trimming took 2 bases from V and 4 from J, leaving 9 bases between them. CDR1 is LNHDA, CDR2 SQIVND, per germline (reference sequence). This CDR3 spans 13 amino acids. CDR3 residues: CASSIREPYEQYF. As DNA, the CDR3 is TGTGCCAGTAGTATACGGGAGCCGTACGAGCAGTACTTC.

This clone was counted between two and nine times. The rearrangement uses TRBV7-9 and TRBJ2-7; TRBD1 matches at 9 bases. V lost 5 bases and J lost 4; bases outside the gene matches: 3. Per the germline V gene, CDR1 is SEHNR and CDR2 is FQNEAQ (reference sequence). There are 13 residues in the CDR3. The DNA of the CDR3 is TGTGCCAGCAGCCGGGACAGGGCGTACGAGCAGTACTTC. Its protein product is CASSRDRAYEQYF.

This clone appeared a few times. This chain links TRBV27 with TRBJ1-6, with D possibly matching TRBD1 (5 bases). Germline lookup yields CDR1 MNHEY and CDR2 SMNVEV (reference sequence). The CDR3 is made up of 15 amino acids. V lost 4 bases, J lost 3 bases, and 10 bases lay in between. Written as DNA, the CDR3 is TGTGCCAGCAGTTCGTTGGGGGGCTATAATTCACCCCTCCACTTT. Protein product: CASSSLGGYNSPLHF.

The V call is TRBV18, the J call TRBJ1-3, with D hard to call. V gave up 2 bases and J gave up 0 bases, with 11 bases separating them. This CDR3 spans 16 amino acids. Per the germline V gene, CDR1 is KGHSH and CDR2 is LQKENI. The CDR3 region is CASSPSPQSSGNTIYF. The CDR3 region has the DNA TGTGCCAGCTCACCATCCCCCCAGAGCTCTGGAAACACCATATATTTT.

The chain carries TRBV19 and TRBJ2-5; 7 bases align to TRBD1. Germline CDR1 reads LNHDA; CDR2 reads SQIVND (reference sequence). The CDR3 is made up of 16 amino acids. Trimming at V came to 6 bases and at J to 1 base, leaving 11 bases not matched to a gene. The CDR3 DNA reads TGTGCCAGTAGCGAAGAGGGGGCCCGGGGCCAAGAGACCCAGTACTTC. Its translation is CASSEEGARGQETQYF.

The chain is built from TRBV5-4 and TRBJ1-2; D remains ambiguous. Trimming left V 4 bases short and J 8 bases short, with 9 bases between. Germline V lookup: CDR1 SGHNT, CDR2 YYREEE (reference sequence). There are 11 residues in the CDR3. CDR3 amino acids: CASSMAEGYTF. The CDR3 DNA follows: TGTGCCAGCAGCATGGCAGAAGGCTACACCTTC.

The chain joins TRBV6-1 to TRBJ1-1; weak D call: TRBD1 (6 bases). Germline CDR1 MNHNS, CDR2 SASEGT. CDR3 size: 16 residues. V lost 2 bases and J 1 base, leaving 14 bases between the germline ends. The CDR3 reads CASSEYGGRGNTEAFF. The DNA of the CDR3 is TGTGCCAGCAGTGAATACGGTGGCAGGGGGAACACTGAAGCTTTCTTT.

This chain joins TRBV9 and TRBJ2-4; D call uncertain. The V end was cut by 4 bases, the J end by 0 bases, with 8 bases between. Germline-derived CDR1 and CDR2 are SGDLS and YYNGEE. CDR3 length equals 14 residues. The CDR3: CASSPSRAKNIQYF. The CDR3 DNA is TGTGCCAGCAGCCCAAGCCGAGCCAAAAACATTCAGTACTTC.

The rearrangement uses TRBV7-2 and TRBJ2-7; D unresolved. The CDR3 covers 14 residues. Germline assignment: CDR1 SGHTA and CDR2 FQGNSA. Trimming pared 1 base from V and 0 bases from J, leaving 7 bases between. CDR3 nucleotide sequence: TGTGCCAGCAGCTTAGTAGCCAACTCCTACGAGCAGTACTTC. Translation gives CASSLVANSYEQYF.

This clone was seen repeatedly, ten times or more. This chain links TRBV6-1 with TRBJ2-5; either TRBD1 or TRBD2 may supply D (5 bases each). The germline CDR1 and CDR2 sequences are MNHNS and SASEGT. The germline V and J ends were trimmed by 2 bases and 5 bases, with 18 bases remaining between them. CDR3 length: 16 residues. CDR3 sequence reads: CASSEWDVGTRETQYF. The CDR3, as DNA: TGTGCCAGCAGTGAATGGGACGTTGGGACGAGGGAGACCCAGTACTTC.